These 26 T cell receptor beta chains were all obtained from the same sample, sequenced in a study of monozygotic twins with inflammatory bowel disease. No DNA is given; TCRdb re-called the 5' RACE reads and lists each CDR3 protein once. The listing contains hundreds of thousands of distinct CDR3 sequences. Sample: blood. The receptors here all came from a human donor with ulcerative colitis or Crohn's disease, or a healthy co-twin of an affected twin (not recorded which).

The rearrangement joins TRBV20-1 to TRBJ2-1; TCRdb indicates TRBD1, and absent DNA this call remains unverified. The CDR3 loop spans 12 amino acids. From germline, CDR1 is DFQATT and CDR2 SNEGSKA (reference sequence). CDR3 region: CSASRQYNEQFF.

The chain's CDR3 is CSARVVAREQYF. The rearrangement links TRBV20-1 to TRBJ2-7; TCRdb's assignment of TRBD1 cannot be checked, as there is no DNA. Germline values: CDR1 DFQATT, CDR2 SNEGSKA (reference sequence). CDR3 length: 12 amino acids.

The CDR3 loop reads CASSRSVGLISYEQYF. The rearrangement links TRBV27 to TRBJ2-7. The germline gives CDR1 MNHEY, CDR2 SMNVEV (reference sequence). This CDR3 is 16 amino acids long.

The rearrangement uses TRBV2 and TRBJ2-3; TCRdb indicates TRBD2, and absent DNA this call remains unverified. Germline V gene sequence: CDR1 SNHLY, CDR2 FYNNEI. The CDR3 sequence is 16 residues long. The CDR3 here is CASTDGTSGGPDTQYF.

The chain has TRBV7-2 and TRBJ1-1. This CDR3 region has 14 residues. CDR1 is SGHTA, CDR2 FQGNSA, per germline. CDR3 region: CASSLSYGNLEAFF.

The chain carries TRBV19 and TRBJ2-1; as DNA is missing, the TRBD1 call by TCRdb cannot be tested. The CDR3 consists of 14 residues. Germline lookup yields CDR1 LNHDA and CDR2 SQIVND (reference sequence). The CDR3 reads CASSGGQGAGEQFF.

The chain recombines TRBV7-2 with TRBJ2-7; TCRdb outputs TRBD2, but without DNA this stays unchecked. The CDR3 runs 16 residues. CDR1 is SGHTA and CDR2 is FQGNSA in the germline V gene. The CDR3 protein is CASSLTSGVLRLEQYF.

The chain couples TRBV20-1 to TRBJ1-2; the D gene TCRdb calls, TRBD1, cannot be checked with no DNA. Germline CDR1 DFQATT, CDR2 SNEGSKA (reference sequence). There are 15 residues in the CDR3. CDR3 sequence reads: CSARDLMGVNYGYTF.

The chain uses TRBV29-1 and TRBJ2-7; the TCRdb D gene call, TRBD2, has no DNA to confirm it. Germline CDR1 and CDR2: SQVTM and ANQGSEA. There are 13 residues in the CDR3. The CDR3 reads CSADSGGDYEQYF.

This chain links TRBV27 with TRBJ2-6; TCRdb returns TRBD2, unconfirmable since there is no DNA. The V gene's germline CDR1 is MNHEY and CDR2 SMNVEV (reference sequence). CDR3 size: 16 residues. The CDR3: CASGPGSTSGANVLTF.

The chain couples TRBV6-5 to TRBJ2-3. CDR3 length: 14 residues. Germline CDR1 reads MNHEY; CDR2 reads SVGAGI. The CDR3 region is CASSNKLGTDTQYF.

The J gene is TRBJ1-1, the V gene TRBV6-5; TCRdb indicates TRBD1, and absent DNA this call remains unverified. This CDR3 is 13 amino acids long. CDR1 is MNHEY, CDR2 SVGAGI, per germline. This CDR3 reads CAARDSSNTEAFF.

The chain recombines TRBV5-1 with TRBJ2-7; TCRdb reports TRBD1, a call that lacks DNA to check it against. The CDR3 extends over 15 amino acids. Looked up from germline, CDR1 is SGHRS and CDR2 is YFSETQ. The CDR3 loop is CASSLTTGHSYEQYF.

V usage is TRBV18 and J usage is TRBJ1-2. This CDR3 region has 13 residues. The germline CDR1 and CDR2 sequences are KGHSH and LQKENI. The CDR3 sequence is CASSPGSNYGYTF.

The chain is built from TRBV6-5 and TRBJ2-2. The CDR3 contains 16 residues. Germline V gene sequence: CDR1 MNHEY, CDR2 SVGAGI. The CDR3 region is CASSYSGRWNTGELFF.

CDR3 residues: CSTQGSTGVGNYEQYF. The chain employs TRBV20-1 and TRBJ2-7; TCRdb's assignment of TRBD1 cannot be checked, as there is no DNA. This CDR3 contains 16 residues. Germline V gives CDR1 DFQATT, CDR2 SNEGSKA (reference sequence).

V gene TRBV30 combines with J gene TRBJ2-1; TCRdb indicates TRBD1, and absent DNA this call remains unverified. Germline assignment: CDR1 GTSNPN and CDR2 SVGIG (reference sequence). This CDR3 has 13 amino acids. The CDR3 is CAGSRGGAREQFF.

This chain's CDR3 is CASSYFRGTTNEKLFF. The chain uses TRBV6-5 and TRBJ1-4. The CDR3 runs to 16 residues. Looked up from germline, CDR1 is MNHEY and CDR2 is SVGAGI.

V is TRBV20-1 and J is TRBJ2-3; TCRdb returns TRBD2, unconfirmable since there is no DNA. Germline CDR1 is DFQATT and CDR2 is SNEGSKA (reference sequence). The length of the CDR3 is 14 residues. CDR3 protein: CSASFSGGGWTQYF.

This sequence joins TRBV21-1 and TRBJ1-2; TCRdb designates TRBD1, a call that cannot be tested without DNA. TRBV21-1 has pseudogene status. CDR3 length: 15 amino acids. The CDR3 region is CAGPMTGQADYGYTF.

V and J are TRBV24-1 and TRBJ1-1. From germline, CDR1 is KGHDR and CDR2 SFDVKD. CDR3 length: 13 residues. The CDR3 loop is CATSDWRGTEAFF.

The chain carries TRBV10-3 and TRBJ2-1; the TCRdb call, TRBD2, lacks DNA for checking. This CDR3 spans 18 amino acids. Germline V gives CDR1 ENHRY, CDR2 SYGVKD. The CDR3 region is CAISESGGLAETYNEQFF.

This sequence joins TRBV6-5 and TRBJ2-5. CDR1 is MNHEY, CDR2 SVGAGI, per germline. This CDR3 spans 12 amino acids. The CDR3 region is CASRYRQETQYF.

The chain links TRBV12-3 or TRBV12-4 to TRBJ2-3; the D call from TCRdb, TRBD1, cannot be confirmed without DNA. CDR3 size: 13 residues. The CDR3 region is CASSFRGEDTQYF.

CDR3 sequence reads: CAYYSRTGEDEQYF. The chain couples TRBV30 to TRBJ2-7; TCRdb lists TRBD1, though no DNA is available to test this call. In germline, CDR1 is GTSNPN, CDR2 SVGIG (reference sequence). The CDR3 spans 14 residues. Supplemented by reference TRBV30 and TRBJ2-7, the full variable domain reads SQTIHQWPATLVQPVGSPLSLECTVEGTSNPNLYWYRQAAGRGLQLLFYSVGIGQISSEVPQNLSASRPQDRQFILSSKKLLLSDSGFYLCAYYSRTGEDEQYFGPGTRLTVT.

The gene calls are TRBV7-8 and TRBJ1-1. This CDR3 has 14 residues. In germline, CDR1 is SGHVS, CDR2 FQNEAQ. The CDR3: CASSLTNMNTEAFF.